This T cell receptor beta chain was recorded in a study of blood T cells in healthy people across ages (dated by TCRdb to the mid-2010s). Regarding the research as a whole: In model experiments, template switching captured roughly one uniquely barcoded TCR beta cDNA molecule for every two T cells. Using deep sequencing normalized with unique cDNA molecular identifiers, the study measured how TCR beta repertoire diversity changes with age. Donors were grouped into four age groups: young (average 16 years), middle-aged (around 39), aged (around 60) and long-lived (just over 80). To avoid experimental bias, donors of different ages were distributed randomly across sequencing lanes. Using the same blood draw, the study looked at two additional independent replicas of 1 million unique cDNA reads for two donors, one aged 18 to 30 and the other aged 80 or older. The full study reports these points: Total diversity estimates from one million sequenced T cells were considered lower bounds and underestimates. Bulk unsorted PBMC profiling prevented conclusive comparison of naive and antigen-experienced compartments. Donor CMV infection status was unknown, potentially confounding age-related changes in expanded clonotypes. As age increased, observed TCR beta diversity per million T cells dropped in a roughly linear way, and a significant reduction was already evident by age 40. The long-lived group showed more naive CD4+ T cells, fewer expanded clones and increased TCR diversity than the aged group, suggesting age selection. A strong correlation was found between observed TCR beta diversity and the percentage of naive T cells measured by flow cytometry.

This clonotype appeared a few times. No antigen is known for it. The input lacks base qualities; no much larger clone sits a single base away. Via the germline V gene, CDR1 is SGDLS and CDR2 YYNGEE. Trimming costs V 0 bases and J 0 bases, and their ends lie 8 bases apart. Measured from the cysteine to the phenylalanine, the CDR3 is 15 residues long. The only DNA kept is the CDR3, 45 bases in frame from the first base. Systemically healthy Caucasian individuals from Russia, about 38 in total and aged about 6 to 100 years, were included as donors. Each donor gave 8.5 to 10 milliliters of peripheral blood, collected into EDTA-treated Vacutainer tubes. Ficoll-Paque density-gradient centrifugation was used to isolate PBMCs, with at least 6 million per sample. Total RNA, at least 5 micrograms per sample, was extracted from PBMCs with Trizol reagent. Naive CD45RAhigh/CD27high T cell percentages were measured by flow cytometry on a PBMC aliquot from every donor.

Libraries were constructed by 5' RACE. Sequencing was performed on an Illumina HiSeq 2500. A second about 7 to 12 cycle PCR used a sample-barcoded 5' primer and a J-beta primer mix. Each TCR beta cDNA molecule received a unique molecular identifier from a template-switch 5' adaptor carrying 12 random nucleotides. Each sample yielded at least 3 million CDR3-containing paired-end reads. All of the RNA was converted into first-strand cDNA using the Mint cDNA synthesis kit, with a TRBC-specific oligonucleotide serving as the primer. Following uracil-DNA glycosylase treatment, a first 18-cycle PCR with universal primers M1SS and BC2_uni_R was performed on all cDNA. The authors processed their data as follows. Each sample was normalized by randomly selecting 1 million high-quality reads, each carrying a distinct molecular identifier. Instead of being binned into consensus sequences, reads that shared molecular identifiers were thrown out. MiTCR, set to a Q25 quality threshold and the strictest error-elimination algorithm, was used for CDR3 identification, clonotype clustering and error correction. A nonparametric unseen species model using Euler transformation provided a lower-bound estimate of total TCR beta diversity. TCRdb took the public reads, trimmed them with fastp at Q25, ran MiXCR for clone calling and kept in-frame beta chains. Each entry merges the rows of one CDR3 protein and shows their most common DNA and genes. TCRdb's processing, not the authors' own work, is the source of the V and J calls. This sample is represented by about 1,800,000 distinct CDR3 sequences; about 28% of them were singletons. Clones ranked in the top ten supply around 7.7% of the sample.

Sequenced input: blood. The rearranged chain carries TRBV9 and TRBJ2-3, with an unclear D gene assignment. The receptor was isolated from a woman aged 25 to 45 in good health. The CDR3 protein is CASSVAHRSTDTQYF. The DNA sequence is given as TGTGCCAGCAGCGTAGCCCACCGTAGCACAGATACGCAGTATTTT.